These 22 T cell receptor beta chains were sequenced from one sample in a study of T cells after yellow fever vaccination (dated by TCRdb to between 2018 and 2021). This specimen's treatment or condition label, interpreted: live attenuated yellow fever vaccine strain. The library was obtained by 5' RACE. TCRdb names Illumina NovaSeq 6000 as the instrument used. TCRdb itself trimmed the public reads at Q25 with fastp, ran MiXCR and retained productive beta chains. Records with the same CDR3 protein are collapsed into one entry carrying the most frequent genes and DNA. This sample holds 250,000 to 300,000 distinct CDR3 sequences; about 5% were observed only once. Around 3.5% of the sample is taken by the ten largest. The sequencing used CD4+ T cells sorted from PBMCs, collected on the day of the yellow fever booster vaccination. These receptor sequences come from a young man who received the YFV17D yellow fever vaccine.

There are a few counts of this clonotype. The chain recombines TRBV6-2 or TRBV6-3 with TRBJ1-6; no definite D call. The V end was cut by 2 bases, the J end by 7 bases, with 6 bases between. This CDR3 comprises 13 residues. The germline gives CDR1 MNHEY, CDR2 SVGEGT. The CDR3 region is CASSYDWNSPLHF. The DNA of the CDR3 is TGTGCCAGCAGTTACGATTGGAATTCACCCCTCCACTTT.

This clonotype has only a few counts. The chain uses TRBV20-1 and TRBJ2-7, with 8 nucleotides matching TRBD2. The junction had 12 bases not matched to a gene; V was cut back by 6 bases and J by 5 bases. CDR1 and CDR2 from the germline V gene are DFQATT and SNEGSKA (reference sequence). CDR3 length: 14 amino acids. CDR3 nucleotides: TGCAGTGCCTACCGCGGACTAGCAATCCACGAGCAGTACTTC. This codes for CSAYRGLAIHEQYF.

The sample holds a few counts of this clonotype. The chain uses TRBV18 and TRBJ1-2; D unresolved. V lost 3 bases and J lost 8, with 19 bases in between. The CDR3 is made up of 15 amino acids. From germline, CDR1 is KGHSH and CDR2 LQKENI. The CDR3 bases are TGTGCCAGCTCACCTTTATCCGCCAGGCTGGAGGGCTACACCTTC. Translating gives CASSPLSARLEGYTF.

This clonotype appeared a few times. The V call is TRBV20-1, the J call TRBJ1-5; no firm D call. Per germline, CDR1 DFQATT and CDR2 SNEGSKA (reference sequence). The V gene lost 3 bases and the J gene lost 1 base, with 16 bases spanning the gap. CDR3 length equals 16 residues. CDR3 bases: TGCAGTGCTAGTCCATGGGCCCTTGGGAGCAATCAGCCCCAGCATTTT. Its protein is CSASPWALGSNQPQHF.

The V gene is TRBV29-1, the J gene TRBJ1-2, with 8 positions matching TRBD1. The CDR3 contains 14 residues. Germline CDR1 SQVTM, CDR2 ANQGSEA. V was clipped by 6 bases and J by 8 bases; unmatched bases: 14. CDR3 bases: TGCAGCGTACCCTCCGCCCGGACAGGGAACGGCTACACCTTC. Encoded protein: CSVPSARTGNGYTF.

Points on this clonotype: Germline and junction disagree at one end, which may indicate a read error. The chain links TRBV28 to TRBJ1-3, with 7 nucleotides matching TRBD1. This CDR3 has 16 amino acids. Germline CDR1 and CDR2: MDHEN and SYDVKM. The CDR3, as DNA: TGTGCCAGCAGCCCCGGGACAGCCATTTCTGCAAACACCATATATTTT. This encodes CASSPGTAISANTIYF.

This clonotype was found many times. The V and J genes are TRBV5-1 and TRBJ2-5, with D possibly being TRBD1 (5 bases). CDR1 SGHRS and CDR2 YFSETQ come from the germline V gene. The V gene lost 4 bases and the J gene lost 7 bases, with 17 bases spanning the gap. The CDR3 has 14 residues. CDR3 DNA sequence: TGCGCCAGCAGCCCGCGACAGCAAAGGGTGACCCAGTACTTC. It yields the protein CASSPRQQRVTQYF.

This clonotype was counted many times. V is TRBV14 and J is TRBJ2-2; 7 bases agree with TRBD2. The junction had 3 bases not matched to a gene; V was cut back by 1 base and J by 1 base. Looked up from germline, CDR1 is SGHDN and CDR2 is FVKESK. CDR3 length: 16 amino acids. CDR3 in DNA: TGTGCCAGCAGCCAAGCTAGCGGACTGAACACCGGGGAGCTGTTTTTT. This translates into CASSQASGLNTGELFF. Based on the CDR3 plus reference TRBV14 and TRBJ2-2, the full variable domain is EAGVTQFPSHSVIEKGQTVTLRCDPISGHDNLYWYRRVMGKEIKFLLHFVKESKQDESGMPNNRFLAERTGGTYSTLKVQPAELEDSGVYFCASSQASGLNTGELFFGEGSRLTVL.

The chain employs TRBV6-2 or TRBV6-3 and TRBJ2-3; D unresolved. Trimming cost V 2 bases and J 6 bases, with 9 bases left between them. The CDR3 runs to 13 residues. The V gene's germline CDR1 is MNHEY and CDR2 SVGEGT. The CDR3: CASSYRQEDTQYF. In DNA, the CDR3 is TGTGCCAGCAGTTACCGGCAGGAGGATACGCAGTATTTT.

The V gene is TRBV7-3, the J gene TRBJ2-3, with D perhaps given as TRBD1 or TRBD2 (5 bases each). CDR3 length equals 15 residues. Trimming stripped 5 bases from V and 3 bases from J, with 15 bases between. CDR1 and CDR2 (germline): SGHTA, FQGTGA. CDR3 coding DNA: TGTGCCAGCAGCATAAACGCCTGGGGGACAGATACGCAGTATTTT. Translating it yields CASSINAWGTDTQYF.

In the case of this clonotype: The junction departs from the called germline gene at one end, perhaps through a read error. This chain links TRBV4-3 with TRBJ1-2; no definite D call. Germline assignment: CDR1 LGHNA and CDR2 YSLEER. This CDR3 contains 11 residues. This CDR3 is CASSQDRELSF. The CDR3 nucleotides read TGCGCCAGCAGCCAAGATCGGGAACTTTCCTTC.

This clonotype was counted only a few times. The rearrangement uses TRBV14 and TRBJ2-1, with unresolved D. Germline loops: CDR1 SGHDN, CDR2 FVKESK. This CDR3 spans 13 amino acids. Trimming stripped 1 base from V and 9 bases from J, with 10 bases between. CDR3 coding DNA: TGTGCCAGCAGCCAAGTGTACCCCGGTGAGCAGTTCTTC. This codes for CASSQVYPGEQFF.

There are a few counts of this clonotype. The chain links TRBV20-1 to TRBJ1-1; D gene ambiguous. The CDR3 is made up of 12 amino acids. Looked up from germline, CDR1 is DFQATT and CDR2 is SNEGSKA (reference sequence). The ends were cut back, 5 bases at V and 1 base at J, with 8 bases in the middle. The CDR3 DNA reads TGCAGTGCTCTCGTTGGGAACACTGAAGCTTTCTTT. This gives the protein CSALVGNTEAFF.

The gene calls are TRBV7-3 and TRBJ2-3; D may be TRBD2 (7 bases). The CDR3 has 18 amino acids. Per the germline V gene, CDR1 is SGHTA and CDR2 is FQGTGA. Deletions cut 4 bases from V and 5 bases from J, with 25 bases between. The CDR3 sequence is CASSSEGCAGAGEDTQYF. CDR3 bases: TGTGCCAGCAGCTCCGAGGGTTGTGCGGGGGCAGGTGAAGATACGCAGTATTTT.

This clonotype has at least ten counts. The J gene is TRBJ2-1, the V gene TRBV6-2 or TRBV6-3; TRBD2 matches at 10 bases. Germline V CDR1 and CDR2: MNHEY, SVGEGT. This CDR3 is built from 16 residues. The V segment lost 4 bases and the J segment 8 bases; nucleotides outside the gene matches: 11. In DNA form, the CDR3 reads TGTGCCAGCAGTTCCCCCAGCGGGGGGGCCCCCCATGAGCAGTTCTTC. This encodes CASSSPSGGAPHEQFF.

The J gene is TRBJ1-2, the V gene TRBV30; no reliable D call. CDR1 and CDR2 (germline): GTSNPN, SVGIG (reference sequence). CDR3 length: 15 residues. V was shortened by 2 bases and J by 7 bases, with 20 bases between the two germline ends. The chain's CDR3 is CAWSSSPDITGGYTF. CDR3 bases: TGTGCCTGGAGTTCTTCCCCCGATATAACGGGTGGCTACACCTTC.

This clonotype was detected only a few times. This chain uses TRBV5-5 with TRBJ1-5; D gene uncertain. Per the germline V gene, CDR1 is SGHKS and CDR2 is YYEKEE (reference sequence). The germline V and J ends were trimmed by 5 bases and 5 bases, with 8 bases remaining between them. The CDR3 runs to 12 residues. The CDR3 bases are TGTGCCAGCAGTAAGTACGATCAGCCCCAGCATTTT. Translation: CASSKYDQPQHF.

This clonotype was observed a handful of times. This chain links TRBV10-3 with TRBJ1-2; the D is unclear. CDR1 ENHRY and CDR2 SYGVKD come from the germline V gene. V was clipped by 3 bases and J by 6 bases, with 11 bases between them. The CDR3 runs to 13 residues. The CDR3 is CAISEVPGNGYTF. CDR3 sequence (DNA): TGTGCCATCAGTGAAGTACCGGGAAATGGCTACACCTTC.

The V call is TRBV5-1, the J call TRBJ2-7, with TRBD2 matching over 8 bases. This CDR3 comprises 15 residues. V lost 6 bases and J lost 1; bases outside the gene matches: 9. CDR1 SGHRS and CDR2 YFSETQ come from the germline V gene. The CDR3 sequence is CASTEPSGPSYEQYF. CDR3 nucleotide sequence: TGCGCCAGCACCGAACCTAGCGGGCCGTCCTACGAGCAGTACTTC.

This clonotype was seen only a few times. The chain uses TRBV6-1 and TRBJ1-1; D may be TRBD1 (5 bases). From germline, CDR1 is MNHNS and CDR2 SASEGT. This CDR3 has 14 residues. The V end was cut by 6 bases, the J end by 4 bases, with 15 bases between. Here the CDR3 DNA reads TGTGCCAGCAGCCGTGGGCGGGGCGGCACTGAAGCTTTCTTT. Translated, it gives CASSRGRGGTEAFF.

Notes on this clonotype: The conserved final phenylalanine or tryptophan is absent from the CDR3, which likely points to a read error. The chain employs TRBV6-5 and TRBJ1-2, with D tentatively TRBD1 (6 bases). The CDR3 runs to 14 residues. Germline CDR1 is MNHEY and CDR2 is SVGAGI. V was trimmed by 5 bases and J by 7 bases, leaving 17 bases between them. This CDR3 is CASSQGLPARGYTL. In DNA, the CDR3 is TGTGCCAGCAGTCAGGGGCTCCCGGCTCGTGGCTACACCTTG.

This clonotype was picked up many times. The chain is built from TRBV6-5 and TRBJ1-6; D is perhaps TRBD1 (5 bases). This CDR3 contains 17 residues. V was pared by 5 bases and J by 3 bases, with 17 bases between. Germline values: CDR1 MNHEY, CDR2 SVGAGI. This chain's CDR3 is CASSTGTPKFYNSPLHF. The CDR3, as DNA: TGTGCCAGCAGTACCGGGACGCCGAAGTTCTATAATTCACCCCTCCACTTT.